This note documents a single T cell receptor (beta chain) sequence. What it binds is unknown. PCRs were each spiked with synthetic TCR analog templates. TCRdb keeps only in-frame clones here, not all; method: immunoSEQ multiplex PCR. The sample yields about 71,000 clones, 85% to 90% seen once. Trimming took 0 bases from V and 5 from J; bases not matched to a gene: 5. The CDR3 runs to 15 residues. CDR1 and CDR2 from the germline V gene are SGHNT and YYREEE (reference sequence). This specimen belongs to a study of PD-L1 blockade in urothelial cancer. Study in general: Patients commenced intravenous atezolizumab, 1,200 mg every 3 weeks, in 2014. Men with urothelial cancer arising in the bladder made up about nine tenths of the roughly 29 patients. Points from the study as a whole: A below-median TCR clonality in blood before treatment predicted better survival.

The receptor comes from a man aged 60-69 years with urothelial cancer. The chain recombines TRBV5-4 with TRBJ2-7; TRBD1 matches at 10 bases. The sample in question was PBMCs, obtained around atezolizumab (anti-PD-L1) treatment. The CDR3 reads CASSLDGTGVHEQYF. DNA for the CDR3: TGTGCCAGCAGCTTGGATGGGACAGGGGTCCACGAGCAGTACTTC.